This TCR beta chain was obtained from a study of CD8 T cells in ankylosing spondylitis. Study observations and caveats: Disease-linked clones had a CD8+ phenotype and relatively low frequency in peripheral blood. Typical of ankylosing spondylitis blood, it appeared, was a TCR beta motif of several highly homologous variants.

TCRdb itself ran the 5' RACE reads through MiXCR, one entry per CDR3 protein. The repertoire has about 160,000 distinct CDR3 sequences, approximately 20% of them found once; the top ten carry roughly 7.7%. CDR3 size: 15 residues. Germline CDR1 DFQATT, CDR2 SNEGSKA (reference sequence). J gave up 6 bases and V 6 bases, and 9 bases lay outside the gene matches. In its sample, this clonotype was seen many times. Its target is not known. The sample comprised blood, either unsorted or a sorted T cell fraction (not recorded which). The chain is built from TRBV20-1 and TRBJ2-3; 13 bases map to TRBD2. The sequence was collected from a male donor with ankylosing spondylitis or in good health (not recorded which). CDR3 in DNA: TGCAGTGCGCACCAACTAGCGGGAGGGCCTGATACGCAGTATTTT. Its translation is CSAHQLAGGPDTQYF.